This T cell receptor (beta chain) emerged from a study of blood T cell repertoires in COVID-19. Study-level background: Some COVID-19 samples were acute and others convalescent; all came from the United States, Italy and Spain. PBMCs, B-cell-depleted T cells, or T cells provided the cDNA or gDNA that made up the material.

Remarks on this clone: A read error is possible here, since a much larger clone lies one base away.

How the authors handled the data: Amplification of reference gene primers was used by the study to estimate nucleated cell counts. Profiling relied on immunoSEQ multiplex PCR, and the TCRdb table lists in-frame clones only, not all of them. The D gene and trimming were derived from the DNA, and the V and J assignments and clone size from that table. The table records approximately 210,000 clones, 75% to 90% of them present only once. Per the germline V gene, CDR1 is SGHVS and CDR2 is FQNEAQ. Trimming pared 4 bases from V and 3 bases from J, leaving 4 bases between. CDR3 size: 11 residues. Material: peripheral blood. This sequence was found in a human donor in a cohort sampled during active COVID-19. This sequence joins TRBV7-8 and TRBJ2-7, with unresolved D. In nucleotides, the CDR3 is TGTGCCAGCAGCTCAAACTACGAGCAGTACTTC. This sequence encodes CASSSNYEQYF.